These 2 T cell receptor beta chains share one sample of origin, sequenced in a study of T-cell memory formation after mild COVID-19. In TCRdb, the 5' RACE reads were re-called with MiXCR into one record per CDR3 protein. The sample includes roughly 580,000 distinct CDR3 sequences, about a sixth of them seen just once. The sample taken for sequencing was PBMCs or a T cell subset sorted from them (not recorded which). The receptor source for this set is an adult woman who had mild COVID-19 (a few samples of this study predate the infection). Cell type and time point are not known.

The chain has TRBV9 and TRBJ1-2; 7 bases match TRBD1. CDR1 and CDR2 from the germline V gene are SGDLS and YYNGEE. The CDR3 covers 23 residues. V shed 0 bases, J shed 4 bases, and the junction held 30 bases outside the gene matches. The CDR3 loop is CASSVGANSSPAPLTGESYGYTF. CDR3 DNA sequence: TGTGCCAGCAGCGTAGGCGCCAACTCTTCCCCTGCGCCCCTAACAGGGGAGAGCTATGGCTACACCTTC.

Details on this clonotype: Just one base apart from a much larger clone, this may be a read error. The chain uses TRBV18 and TRBJ1-2; unclear D gene. Germline CDR1 KGHSH, CDR2 LQKENI. The CDR3 runs 14 residues. CDR3 sequence (DNA): TGTGCCAGCTCATCTATCCCTAACAGCTATGACTACACCTTC. This gives the protein CASSSIPNSYDYTF.